This T cell receptor (beta chain) was found in a study of siplizumab effects on memory and regulatory T cells. Study conclusions and caveats: In siplizumab cultures, the suppressive function of proliferating Tregs remained unconfirmed.

CDR3 length: 14 residues. The germline gives CDR1 SNHLY, CDR2 FYNNEI. V was pared by 5 bases and J by 3 bases, with 5 bases of the junction left unmatched. Around 9.2 x 10^4 TCR templates underwent assay in every sample. TCRdb's table, derived via immunoSEQ multiplex PCR, lists solely in-frame clones and lacks some. The sample comprises approximately 60,000 clones, 79% of which are singletons, and approximately 0.4% rests with the top ten. As regards this clone: What it binds is not known.

A few pairs of donors had their unstimulated naive, memory, effector memory and TEMRA subsets sequenced. This TCR came from a human donor in good health. The chain has TRBV2 and TRBJ2-7, with TRBD1 matching over 9 bases. The sequenced sample consisted of memory CD4+ T cells sorted from blood. The CDR3 loop reads CASSPGTGLYEQYF. The DNA of the CDR3 is TGTGCCAGCAGTCCCGGGACAGGGCTCTACGAGCAGTACTTC.